This passage covers 24 T cell receptor beta chains from one sample sequenced in a study of control samples from healthy donors and cancer patients (dated by TCRdb to between 2020 and 2021). Preparation of the library involved the immunoSEQ multiplex PCR assay. The table comes from immuneACCESS by way of TCRdb, which keeps in-frame sequences with V and J called. Part of the clones is missing from these tables; in studies checked, under half for an unresolved V gene and the rest for unknown reasons. The table for this sample lists 90,000 to 95,000 clones; approximately 80% of them were counted only once. The ten largest account for approximately 20% of the sample. The sequencing input was blood. The receptors come from a man aged 25-40 years in good health.

V gene TRBV9 combines with J gene TRBJ1-6, with D hard to call. The CDR3 loop spans 14 amino acids. Germline CDR1 and CDR2: SGDLS and YYNGEE. Trimming pared 2 bases from V and 5 bases from J, leaving 8 bases between. CDR3 bases: TGTGCCAGCAGCGTCAACGGTAATAATTCACCCCTCCACTTT. It is translated as CASSVNGNNSPLHF. Based on the CDR3 plus reference TRBV9 and TRBJ1-6, the full variable domain is DSGVTQTPKHLITATGQRVTLRCSPRSGDLSVYWYQQSLDQGLQFLIQYYNGEERAKGNILERFSAQQFPDLHSELNLSSLELGDSALYFCASSVNGNNSPLHFGNGTRLTVT.

This clone was seen just once. CDR3 sequence reads: CASSLETTRETQYF. The CDR3 bases are TGTGCCAGCAGCTTAGAAACTACGAGAGAGACCCAGTACTTC. The chain uses TRBV7-2 and TRBJ2-5, with D uncertain. CDR3 length equals 14 residues. CDR1 SGHTA and CDR2 FQGNSA come from the germline V gene. Trimming stripped 1 base from V and 4 bases from J, with 10 bases between.

This clone has only a few counts. This chain's CDR3 is CASSETGTEQEAFF. The CDR3 region has the DNA TGTGCCAGTAGTGAAACCGGGACAGAACAAGAAGCTTTCTTT. The chain recombines TRBV19 with TRBJ1-1; 7 positions match TRBD1. Trimming took 5 bases from V and 8 from J; bases not matched to a gene: 11. The CDR3 totals 14 residues. Germline V gives CDR1 LNHDA, CDR2 SQIVND (reference sequence).

The genes are TRBV30 and TRBJ2-4, with 7 bases matching TRBD2. Unmatched junction bases numbered 3, after V lost 2 bases and J lost 2 bases. Germline values: CDR1 GTSNPN, CDR2 SVGIG (reference sequence). The CDR3 spans 14 residues. The CDR3 region is CAWSPGGTKNIQYF. For the CDR3, the DNA is TGTGCCTGGAGTCCGGGAGGAACCAAAAACATTCAGTACTTC.

The gene calls are TRBV14 and TRBJ1-2; D unclear. The length of the CDR3 is 13 residues. Germline assignment: CDR1 SGHDN and CDR2 FVKESK. V lost 8 bases to trimming and J lost 8 bases, with 18 bases between them. The CDR3 spells CASATAYYGGYTF. The CDR3 nucleotides are TGTGCCAGCGCGACTGCCTACTATGGCGGCTACACCTTC. Full variable domain (missing parts from reference TRBV14 and TRBJ1-2): EAGVTQFPSHSVIEKGQTVTLRCDPISGHDNLYWYRRVMGKEIKFLLHFVKESKQDESGMPNNRFLAERTGGTYSTLKVQPAELEDSGVYFCASATAYYGGYTFGSGTRLTVV.

The chain joins TRBV6-2 or TRBV6-3 to TRBJ1-2, with 8 bases identical to TRBD1. The length of the CDR3 is 13 residues. Germline-derived CDR1 and CDR2 are MNHEY and SVGEGT. Unmatched junction bases numbered 1, after V lost 5 bases and J lost 2 bases. CDR3 protein: CASSRTGNYGYTF. The CDR3 DNA reads as TGTGCCAGCAGTCGGACAGGGAACTATGGCTACACCTTC.

The rearrangement joins TRBV30 to TRBJ1-1; possibly TRBD1 for D (5 bases). Trimming cost V 5 bases and J 8 bases, with 9 bases left between them. Germline V lookup: CDR1 GTSNPN, CDR2 SVGIG (reference sequence). This CDR3 region has 10 residues. CDR3 DNA sequence: TGTGCCTGGGGCCGGGGGGAAGCTTTCTTT. This translates into CAWGRGEAFF. The full variable domain, in which reference TRBV30 and TRBJ1-1 provide the parts outside the CDR3, is SQTIHQWPATLVQPVGSPLSLECTVEGTSNPNLYWYRQAAGRGLQLLFYSVGIGQISSEVPQNLSASRPQDRQFILSSKKLLLSDSGFYLCAWGRGEAFFGQGTRLTVV.

J is TRBJ1-1 and V is TRBV5-1; TRBD1 matches 7 bases. The germline V gene encodes CDR1 SGHRS and CDR2 YFSETQ. J gave up 1 base and V 7 bases, and 1 base lay outside the gene matches. CDR3 length equals 12 residues. The CDR3 bases are TGCGCCAGCCAGGGGGGGAACACTGAAGCTTTCTTT. Translated: CASQGGNTEAFF. Using reference TRBV5-1 and TRBJ1-1 for the parts outside the CDR3, the full variable domain is KAGVTQTPRYLIKTRGQQVTLSCSPISGHRSVSWYQQTPGQGLQFLFEYFSETQRNKGNFPGRFSGRQFSNSRSEMNVSTLELGDSALYLCASQGGNTEAFFGQGTRLTVV.

This chain uses TRBV7-9 with TRBJ2-7, with D possibly matching TRBD2 (6 bases). CDR3 length: 14 amino acids. The V gene lost 5 bases and the J gene lost 2 bases, with 13 bases spanning the gap. Germline CDR1 is SEHNR and CDR2 is FQNEAQ (reference sequence). CDR3 amino acids: CASSPGTAAYEQYF. CDR3 sequence (DNA): TGTGCCAGCAGCCCCGGGACTGCGGCCTACGAGCAGTACTTC.

This chain links TRBV27 with TRBJ2-7, with 7 bases fitting TRBD2. The ends lost 5 bases at V and 5 bases at J; junction bases unmatched: 18. The CDR3 spans 17 residues. The germline V gene has CDR1 MNHEY and CDR2 SMNVEV (reference sequence). The CDR3 protein is CASSPAGRGGERNEQYF. DNA of the CDR3: TGTGCCAGCAGTCCCGCTGGGAGGGGAGGGGAGAGGAACGAGCAGTACTTC.

This clone was seen once. The chain joins TRBV3-1 (or the pseudogene TRBV3-2) to TRBJ1-3; maybe TRBD1 (5 bases). The CDR3 covers 16 residues. Germline V gives CDR1 LGHDT, CDR2 YNNKEL (reference sequence). Trimming left V 0 bases short and J 6 bases short, with 15 bases between. The CDR3 sequence is CASSQDSGGAKNTIYF. For the CDR3, the DNA is TGTGCCAGCAGCCAAGATTCGGGCGGGGCCAAAAACACCATATATTTT.

The V and J genes are TRBV9 and TRBJ1-3; D unresolved. The CDR3 is 16 residues long. The germline CDR1 and CDR2 sequences are SGDLS and YYNGEE. Trimming removed 0 bases at V and 3 bases at J, with 13 bases between. CDR3 sequence: CASSVGDAEDGNTIYF. CDR3 DNA: TGTGCCAGCAGCGTAGGAGACGCGGAAGATGGAAACACCATATATTTT.

This chain connects TRBV15 to TRBJ1-5; D is perhaps TRBD1 (5 bases). Germline V gene lookup returns CDR1 LNHNV and CDR2 YYDKDF (reference sequence). The CDR3 contains 14 residues. V was cut by 3 bases and J by 5 bases, with 11 bases left in between. CDR3 sequence: CATSSRVEDQPQHF. The CDR3 nucleotides read TGTGCCACCAGCAGCAGGGTTGAGGATCAGCCCCAGCATTTT. The full variable domain, rest sourced from reference TRBV15 and TRBJ1-5, is DAMVIQNPRYQVTQFGKPVTLSCSQTLNHNVMYWYQQKSSQAPKLLFHYYDKDFNNEADTPDNFQSRRPNTSFCFLDIRSPGLGDTAMYLCATSSRVEDQPQHFGDGTRLSIL.

This chain connects TRBV27 to TRBJ2-2; 11 bases align to TRBD1. The V gene end was trimmed by 1 base and the J gene end by 4 bases; junction bases not matched to a gene: 2. Per the germline V gene, CDR1 is MNHEY and CDR2 is SMNVEV (reference sequence). The CDR3 is 16 amino acids. DNA of the CDR3: TGTGCCAGCAGTTTATTGGGGACAGGGGGCACCGGGGAGCTGTTTTTT. Amino acid sequence: CASSLLGTGGTGELFF.

V gene TRBV7-9 combines with J gene TRBJ1-5, with D hard to call. The CDR3 sequence is 11 residues long. V was shortened by 4 bases and J by 8 bases, with 6 bases between the two germline ends. CDR1 SEHNR and CDR2 FQNEAQ come from the germline V gene (reference sequence). CDR3 region: CASSYGKPQHF. CDR3 DNA sequence: TGTGCCAGCAGCTACGGAAAGCCCCAGCATTTT.

The chain carries TRBV6-5 and TRBJ2-3; D not resolved. V was pared by 2 bases and J by 4 bases, with 16 bases between. The CDR3 runs 16 residues. Germline V lookup: CDR1 MNHEY, CDR2 SVGAGI. CDR3 sequence reads: CASSYTDPPAPDTQYF. Written as DNA, the CDR3 is TGTGCCAGCAGTTACACGGACCCGCCCGCCCCAGATACGCAGTATTTT.

The rearrangement links TRBV19 to TRBJ1-1; TRBD1 agrees at 9 bases. CDR1 is LNHDA and CDR2 is SQIVND in the germline V gene (reference sequence). Trimming cost V 6 bases and J 4 bases; bases outside gene matches: 3. The CDR3 is 13 amino acids. CDR3 bases: TGTGCCAGTAGACAGGGGGCGAGCACTGAAGCTTTCTTT. Translated, it gives CASRQGASTEAFF.

This chain uses TRBV7-3 with TRBJ1-3; D is undetermined. Germline lookup yields CDR1 SGHTA and CDR2 FQGTGA. Trimming removed 1 base from V and 0 bases from J, with 7 bases in between. The CDR3 consists of 15 residues. The CDR3 sequence is CASSLSSSSGNTIYF. CDR3 DNA: TGTGCCAGCAGCTTAAGCTCGAGCTCTGGAAACACCATATATTTT.

The V call is TRBV6-5, the J call TRBJ1-6; weak D call: TRBD1 (5 bases). The CDR3 contains 14 residues. Per the germline V gene, CDR1 is MNHEY and CDR2 is SVGAGI. V was trimmed by 6 bases and J by 6 bases, leaving 12 bases between them. CDR3 DNA: TGTGCCAGCAGGCAGGGACGGCTTAATTCACCCCTCCACTTT. Translating it yields CASRQGRLNSPLHF.

The gene calls are TRBV5-1 and TRBJ1-1, with D unclear. This CDR3 contains 12 residues. Trimming removed 2 bases from V and 8 bases from J, with 10 bases in between. Germline assignment: CDR1 SGHRS and CDR2 YFSETQ. Written as DNA, the CDR3 is TGCGCCAGCAGCTTTGTACCCGGAGAAGCTTTCTTT. This translates into CASSFVPGEAFF.

The rearrangement uses TRBV5-8 and TRBJ2-7, with 7 positions matching TRBD1. Germline assignment: CDR1 SGHTS and CDR2 YDEGEE. CDR3 length: 17 residues. Trimming removed 4 bases from V and 3 bases from J; junction bases left unmatched: 16. As DNA, the CDR3 is TGTGCCAGCAGCCTCTTGGTATTTTCGGACAGGAACTACGAGCAGTACTTC. It encodes CASSLLVFSDRNYEQYF.

The chain employs TRBV24-1 and TRBJ2-2; 9 nucleotides match TRBD2. This CDR3 is 16 amino acids long. Germline CDR1 is KGHDR and CDR2 is SFDVKD. V lost 5 bases, J lost 4 bases, and 7 bases stayed unmatched. The CDR3 region is CATSAPGLAGTGELFF. The CDR3 DNA sequence: TGTGCCACCAGTGCTCCGGGACTAGCTGGCACCGGGGAGCTGTTTTTT.

The chain carries TRBV19 and TRBJ1-4; tentatively, D is TRBD1 (6 bases). V lost 3 bases and J 8 bases, leaving 13 bases between the germline ends. The CDR3 totals 14 residues. The V gene's germline CDR1 is LNHDA and CDR2 SQIVND (reference sequence). The CDR3 coding sequence is TGTGCCAGTAGTATGGGGGGCGCGCGCGAAAAACTGTTTTTT. This sequence encodes CASSMGGAREKLFF.

The chain combines TRBV9 with TRBJ2-5; 9 bases are shared with TRBD1. The CDR3 is 16 residues long. Germline trimming cut 4 bases from V and 2 bases from J; bases unmatched to any gene: 9. CDR1 and CDR2 (germline): SGDLS, YYNGEE. As DNA, the CDR3 is TGTGCCAGCAGCCCTTGGGACAGGGTGGGACAAGAGACCCAGTACTTC. Amino acids: CASSPWDRVGQETQYF.